The next 32 T cell receptor beta chains were all read from a single sample in a study of T cell responses to AZD1222 COVID-19 vaccine. Profiling relied on immunoSEQ multiplex PCR, and the TCRdb table lists in-frame clones only, not all of them. The repertoire has just under 75,000 clones, over 70% of them found once; the top ten carry 40% to 55%. The sequenced sample was peripheral blood, obtained 28 days after the second AZD1222 dose. The receptor source for this set is an adult who received the AZD1222 COVID-19 vaccine.

This clone was recorded only once. The V gene is TRBV6-5, the J gene TRBJ2-1, with D maybe TRBD1 (8 bases). The length of the CDR3 is 15 residues. The germline V gene encodes CDR1 MNHEY and CDR2 SVGAGI. Deletions cut 4 bases from V and 4 bases from J, with 14 bases between. In nucleotides, the CDR3 is TGTGCCAGCAGTTCACAGGGGGGGAGGTACAATGAGCAGTTCTTC. This gives the protein CASSSQGGRYNEQFF.

This chain connects TRBV29-1 to TRBJ1-1, with D unclear. V was clipped by 4 bases and J by 1 base, with 7 bases between them. The CDR3 runs to 12 residues. The V gene's germline CDR1 is SQVTM and CDR2 ANQGSEA. The CDR3 nucleotides are TGCAGCGTTGTTGCGGGGAACACTGAAGCTTTCTTT. As protein: CSVVAGNTEAFF.

The rearrangement uses TRBV3-1 (or the pseudogene TRBV3-2) and TRBJ2-7, with 9 bases fitting TRBD1. The CDR3 has 14 residues. The trim removed 5 bases at V and 4 bases at J, leaving 6 bases unmatched. Germline V gene sequence: CDR1 LGHDT, CDR2 YNNKEL (reference sequence). CDR3 DNA: TGTGCCAGCAGCTTAGGGACAGGGCCGTACGAGCAGTACTTC. Encoded protein: CASSLGTGPYEQYF.

The chain couples TRBV18 to TRBJ1-1; D is undetermined. Germline V CDR1 and CDR2: KGHSH, LQKENI. This CDR3 contains 15 residues. V was pared by 3 bases and J by 4 bases, with 15 bases between. DNA of the CDR3: TGTGCCAGCTCACCTTCACAGAACTCGGGCACTGAAGCTTTCTTT. Translated, it gives CASSPSQNSGTEAFF.

In its sample, this clone was seen once. V gene TRBV30 combines with J gene TRBJ1-5, with D tentatively TRBD1 (6 bases). The CDR3 loop spans 15 amino acids. V was shortened by 2 bases and J by 4 bases, with 15 bases between the two germline ends. Germline V gene lookup returns CDR1 GTSNPN and CDR2 SVGIG (reference sequence). CDR3 coding DNA: TGTGCCTGGAGTTTGGGGGCAGTTAGAAATCAGCCCCAGCATTTT. Its translation is CAWSLGAVRNQPQHF. Full variable domain (missing parts from reference TRBV30 and TRBJ1-5): SQTIHQWPATLVQPVGSPLSLECTVEGTSNPNLYWYRQAAGRGLQLLFYSVGIGQISSEVPQNLSASRPQDRQFILSSKKLLLSDSGFYLCAWSLGAVRNQPQHFGDGTRLSIL.

Comment on this clone: At one of its ends the junction is not consistent with the germline gene, which may arise from a read error. The chain is built from TRBV7-7 and TRBJ1-1, with 8 nucleotides matching TRBD1. CDR1 is SSHAT, CDR2 FNYEAQ, per germline (reference sequence). The length of the CDR3 is 13 residues. In DNA form, the CDR3 reads TGTGCTAGCAGCATAGACAGGGGAACTGAAGCTTTCTTT. This sequence encodes CASSIDRGTEAFF.

This clone was seen a single time. The genes are TRBV3-1 (or the pseudogene TRBV3-2) and TRBJ2-1, with 9 bases identical to TRBD2. Germline assignment: CDR1 LGHDT and CDR2 YNNKEL (reference sequence). The CDR3 runs to 16 residues. J lost 3 bases, V lost 0 bases, and 3 bases had no gene match. DNA for the CDR3: TGTGCCAGCAGCCAAGACCCTAGCGGGAACTACAATGAGCAGTTCTTC. This translates into CASSQDPSGNYNEQFF.

This chain joins TRBV19 and TRBJ1-5; the D gene is possibly TRBD1 (6 bases). Germline CDR1 and CDR2: LNHDA and SQIVND (reference sequence). Trimming took 5 bases from V and 5 from J, leaving 7 bases between them. This CDR3 has 12 residues. DNA for the CDR3: TGTGCCAGTAGTGGACAGCATCAGCCCCAGCATTTT. It yields the protein CASSGQHQPQHF.

CDR3 nucleotide sequence: TGTGCCAGTAGTCCGAGGGACAGAAACTATGGCTACACCTTC. Amino acids: CASSPRDRNYGYTF. The gene calls are TRBV19 and TRBJ1-2; 7 bases are shared with TRBD1. J was trimmed by 2 bases and V by 5 bases; bases with no gene match: 5. Looked up from germline, CDR1 is LNHDA and CDR2 is SQIVND (reference sequence). The CDR3 length is 14 residues.

The chain has TRBV5-5 and TRBJ2-3; 7 bases map to TRBD1. Germline CDR1 SGHKS, CDR2 YYEKEE (reference sequence). CDR3 length equals 14 residues. With V trimmed by 1 base and J by 4 bases, 3 bases remained unmatched. This chain's CDR3 is CASSLLTGADTQYF. The CDR3 nucleotides are TGTGCCAGCAGCTTGCTTACAGGGGCAGATACGCAGTATTTT.

This clone was detected a few times. The DNA for the CDR3 is TGTGCCAGCAGTGGGGGGGGATCAACTAATGAAAAACTGTTTTTT. As protein: CASSGGGSTNEKLFF. This chain uses TRBV28 with TRBJ1-4; possibly TRBD1 for D (5 bases). The CDR3 contains 15 residues. Germline CDR1 and CDR2: MDHEN and SYDVKM. Trimming cost V 5 bases and J 0 bases, with 10 bases left between them.

The chain links TRBV5-1 to TRBJ2-7; 9 bases agree with TRBD1. After removal of 3 bases from V and 5 bases from J, the junction contained 9 bases not matched to a gene. Looked up from germline, CDR1 is SGHRS and CDR2 is YFSETQ. The CDR3 has 15 amino acids. CDR3 amino acids: CASSWGQGLLDEQYF. The CDR3 nucleotides read TGCGCCAGCAGCTGGGGACAGGGATTACTCGACGAGCAGTACTTC.

J is TRBJ1-6 and V is TRBV30; no definite D call. Trimming took off 0 bases at V and 6 bases at J, with 15 bases between the two ends. This CDR3 is 16 amino acids long. Germline CDR1 and CDR2: GTSNPN and SVGIG (reference sequence). The CDR3 sequence is CAWSVQGSRPNSPLHF. The DNA of the CDR3 is TGTGCCTGGAGTGTACAAGGGTCGCGCCCTAATTCACCCCTCCACTTT. Full variable domain (outside the CDR3, taken from reference TRBV30 and TRBJ1-6): SQTIHQWPATLVQPVGSPLSLECTVEGTSNPNLYWYRQAAGRGLQLLFYSVGIGQISSEVPQNLSASRPQDRQFILSSKKLLLSDSGFYLCAWSVQGSRPNSPLHFGNGTRLTVT.

J is TRBJ2-3 and V is TRBV5-1; D is possibly TRBD1 (5 bases). Germline V lookup: CDR1 SGHRS, CDR2 YFSETQ. CDR3 length: 15 residues. Deletions cut 4 bases from V and 2 bases from J, with 14 bases between. CDR3 protein: CASSPYWGTTDTQYF. The CDR3 DNA is TGCGCCAGCAGCCCGTATTGGGGCACCACAGATACGCAGTATTTT.

The rearrangement joins TRBV29-1 to TRBJ2-7; D is possibly TRBD2 (6 bases). Germline V CDR1 and CDR2: SQVTM, ANQGSEA. This CDR3 has 13 amino acids. With 4 bases removed from V and 2 bases from J, the gap between germline ends came to 12 bases. Here the CDR3 reads CSVALAFAYEQYF. Written as DNA, the CDR3 is TGCAGCGTTGCCCTAGCGTTCGCCTACGAGCAGTACTTC.

The rearrangement uses TRBV12-3 or TRBV12-4 and TRBJ2-7; D gene unclear. V gave up 5 bases and J gave up 2 bases, with 10 bases separating them. The CDR3 is made up of 13 amino acids. The CDR3 sequence: CASSMGSTYEQYF. DNA of the CDR3: TGTGCCAGCAGTATGGGGTCAACCTACGAGCAGTACTTC.

This chain joins TRBV5-1 and TRBJ2-3; 7 nucleotides line up with TRBD1. The CDR3 covers 14 residues. J gave up 6 bases and V 4 bases, and 8 bases lay outside the gene matches. From germline, CDR1 is SGHRS and CDR2 YFSETQ. The CDR3 DNA is TGCGCCAGCAGCCTGCGGACAGGTTCCGATACGCAGTATTTT. Translation gives CASSLRTGSDTQYF. Full variable domain (missing parts from reference TRBV5-1 and TRBJ2-3): KAGVTQTPRYLIKTRGQQVTLSCSPISGHRSVSWYQQTPGQGLQFLFEYFSETQRNKGNFPGRFSGRQFSNSRSEMNVSTLELGDSALYLCASSLRTGSDTQYFGPGTRLTVL.

The V call is TRBV6-5, the J call TRBJ1-4, with D unresolved. The CDR3 totals 14 residues. V shed 6 bases and J shed 4 bases, with 12 bases lying between them. Germline V gives CDR1 MNHEY, CDR2 SVGAGI. The CDR3 here is CASSRAEGNEKLFF. The CDR3 DNA sequence: TGTGCCAGCAGCCGGGCGGAGGGTAATGAAAAACTGTTTTTT.

DNA for the CDR3: TGTGCCAGTAGTCTAGCAGGAGGTAATTCACCCCTCCACTTT. Protein sequence: CASSLAGGNSPLHF. This sequence joins TRBV19 and TRBJ1-6, with D uncertain. Trimming left V 5 bases short and J 6 bases short, with 11 bases between. This CDR3 spans 14 amino acids. Germline V gives CDR1 LNHDA, CDR2 SQIVND (reference sequence).

This chain connects TRBV18 to TRBJ2-1, with 11 bases that match TRBD2. Trimming removed 8 bases from V and 0 bases from J; junction bases left unmatched: 3. This CDR3 comprises 15 residues. The germline gives CDR1 KGHSH, CDR2 LQKENI. This chain's CDR3 is CASTGTSGSYNEQFF. The CDR3 DNA reads as TGTGCCAGCACGGGGACTAGCGGCTCCTACAATGAGCAGTTCTTC.

V gene TRBV13 combines with J gene TRBJ2-2; TRBD1 aligns across 12 bases. The length of the CDR3 is 16 residues. The germline gives CDR1 PRHDT, CDR2 FYEKMQ (reference sequence). V lost 5 bases and J lost 6; bases outside the gene matches: 7. The CDR3: CASSPPGQGAPGELFF. The CDR3 DNA is TGTGCCAGCAGCCCTCCGGGACAGGGGGCACCCGGGGAGCTGTTTTTT.

This rearrangement joins TRBV5-8 to TRBJ2-1; 10 positions match TRBD1. CDR1 and CDR2 from the germline V gene are SGHTS and YDEGEE. The V and J ends lost 2 bases and 8 bases, in that order; junction bases with no gene match: 7. The CDR3 runs to 15 residues. The CDR3, as DNA: TGTGCCAGCAGCTTCGGACAGGGGGAGTGGGATGAGCAGTTCTTC. It is translated as CASSFGQGEWDEQFF.

The chain joins TRBV20-1 to TRBJ1-5, with D tentatively TRBD1 (5 bases). CDR3 size: 14 residues. CDR1 is DFQATT and CDR2 is SNEGSKA in the germline V gene (reference sequence). The V and J ends lost 3 bases and 4 bases respectively, with 13 bases between them. The DNA of the CDR3 is TGCAGTGCTAGTGTCGGGACTCCAAATCAGCCCCAGCATTTT. As protein: CSASVGTPNQPQHF.

The gene calls are TRBV4-3 and TRBJ2-1, with 9 bases lining up with TRBD2. V trimming: 1 base; J trimming: 2 bases; junction bases outside the gene matches: 6. The CDR3 runs 17 residues. The germline V gene has CDR1 LGHNA and CDR2 YSLEER. The CDR3 loop is CASSQALSGGAYNEQFF. The CDR3 nucleotides read TGCGCCAGCAGCCAAGCCCTTAGCGGGGGAGCCTACAATGAGCAGTTCTTC.

This clone was counted a few times. The chain joins TRBV7-6 to TRBJ2-5; possible D gene TRBD2, 5 bases. The CDR3 has 15 amino acids. Germline values: CDR1 SGHVS, CDR2 FNYEAQ. The V end was cut by 0 bases, the J end by 5 bases, with 13 bases between. CDR3 sequence (DNA): TGTGCCAGCAGCTTAGCCCTCTACTCGGGGGAGACCCAGTACTTC. Amino acids: CASSLALYSGETQYF.

The rearrangement joins TRBV7-9 to TRBJ2-1; TRBD2 matches 13 bases. The V gene's germline CDR1 is SEHNR and CDR2 FQNEAQ (reference sequence). The CDR3 runs 15 residues. After removal of 4 bases from V and 10 bases from J, the junction contained 7 bases not matched to a gene. The CDR3 region has the DNA TGTGCCAGCAGCTACGGACTAGCGGGAGTTTACGAGCAGTTCTTC. Protein product: CASSYGLAGVYEQFF.

CDR3 amino acids: CASLLGPNNEQFF. The DNA for the CDR3 is TGTGCCAGCCTCCTCGGACCAAACAATGAGCAGTTCTTC. The rearrangement links TRBV2 to TRBJ2-1; D call uncertain. The CDR3 loop spans 13 amino acids. Germline V CDR1 and CDR2: SNHLY, FYNNEI. V was clipped by 8 bases and J by 5 bases, with 13 bases between them.

This clone was observed once. The genes are TRBV19 and TRBJ2-1, with TRBD2 identical over 13 bases. There are 16 residues in the CDR3. V lost 3 bases and J lost 9; bases outside the gene matches: 8. Per germline, CDR1 LNHDA and CDR2 SQIVND (reference sequence). The CDR3 loop reads CASSIQLAGGRGEQFF. The CDR3 nucleotides are TGTGCCAGTAGTATTCAACTAGCGGGAGGGAGGGGTGAGCAGTTCTTC.

The rearrangement joins TRBV19 to TRBJ2-3, with 11 bases identical to TRBD2. This CDR3 comprises 16 residues. In germline, CDR1 is LNHDA, CDR2 SQIVND (reference sequence). V lost 4 bases, J lost 1 base, and 4 bases stayed unmatched. In nucleotides, the CDR3 is TGTGCCAGTAGTAACCCTAGCGGGGGGCGCACAGATACGCAGTATTTT. It specifies CASSNPSGGRTDTQYF.

The chain carries TRBV29-1 and TRBJ2-5, with TRBD1 as a possible D gene (6 bases). The CDR3 extends over 14 amino acids. Between the trimmed V and J ends, which lost 3 bases and 5 bases, there was a span of 16 bases. Per the germline V gene, CDR1 is SQVTM and CDR2 is ANQGSEA. In DNA form, the CDR3 reads TGCAGCGTTGAGTTTGCAGGGGCGGGCGAGACCCAGTACTTC. It encodes CSVEFAGAGETQYF.

The V and J genes are TRBV28 and TRBJ2-7; possibly TRBD2 for D (6 bases). Trimming removed 8 bases from V and 7 bases from J, with 15 bases in between. CDR3 length: 12 amino acids. CDR1 is MDHEN and CDR2 is SYDVKM in the germline V gene. CDR3 sequence (DNA): TGTGCCAGCTTCGGGACTCCCTGGGAGCAGTACTTC. Translated: CASFGTPWEQYF.

The V gene is TRBV3-1 (or the pseudogene TRBV3-2), the J gene TRBJ2-7; no definite D call. Per germline, CDR1 LGHDT and CDR2 YNNKEL (reference sequence). Deletions cut 1 base from V and 4 bases from J, with 11 bases between. This CDR3 comprises 14 residues. CDR3 nucleotide sequence: TGTGCCAGCAGCCAAGGATCAGATGGGTACGAGCAGTACTTC. This translates into CASSQGSDGYEQYF.